These T cell receptor beta chains were read from a single sample in a study of T cells expressing NK-cell markers. TCRdb processed the 5' RACE reads again and assigns one entry to each CDR3 protein, with no DNA. This repertoire includes 130,000 to 150,000 distinct CDR3 sequences. Sequenced input: blood T cells: a sorted CD56 or NKG2C T cell subset, CD4+ or CD8+ T cells, or bulk PBMC T cells (not recorded which). Receptor source: a young man in good health. The CDR3 runs from the conserved cysteine through the conserved F or W.

v_call	j_call	cdr3_aa
TRBV4-1	TRBJ1-1	CASSHDSGRAGAFF
TRBV30	TRBJ2-7	CAWSVGGALNEQYF
TRBV13	TRBJ1-1	CASSFVADGAFF
TRBV7-9	TRBJ2-5	CASSEPRGQEETQYF
TRBV27	TRBJ2-3	CATSGLVTDTQYF
TRBV7-3	TRBJ2-1	CASSLTPGTESNEQFF
TRBV6-2/TRBV6-3	TRBJ2-1	CASSYAIASPQKNEQFF
TRBV5-1	TRBJ1-1	CASSVARVIDSQAFF
TRBV12-3/TRBV12-4	TRBJ2-7	CASSPRDRVWEQYF
TRBV4-1	TRBJ2-1	CASSHPSAGGIYNEQFF
TRBV29-1	TRBJ2-2	CSVEEGRGETGELFF